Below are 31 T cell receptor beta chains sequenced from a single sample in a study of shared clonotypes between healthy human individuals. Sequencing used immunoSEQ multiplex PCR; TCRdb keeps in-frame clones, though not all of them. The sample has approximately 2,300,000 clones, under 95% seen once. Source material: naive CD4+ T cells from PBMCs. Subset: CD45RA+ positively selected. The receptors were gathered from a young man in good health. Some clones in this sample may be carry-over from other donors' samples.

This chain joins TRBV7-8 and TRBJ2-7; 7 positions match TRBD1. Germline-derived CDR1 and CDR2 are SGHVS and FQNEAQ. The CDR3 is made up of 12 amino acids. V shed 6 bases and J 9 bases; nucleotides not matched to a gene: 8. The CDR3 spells CASRRTGMVQYF. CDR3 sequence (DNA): TGTGCCAGCAGAAGGACAGGCATGGTGCAGTACTTC.

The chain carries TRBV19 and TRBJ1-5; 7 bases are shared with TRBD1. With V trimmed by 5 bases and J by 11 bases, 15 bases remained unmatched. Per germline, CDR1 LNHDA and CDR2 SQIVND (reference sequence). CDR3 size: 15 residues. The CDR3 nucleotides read TGTGCCAGTAGTCGAATCGGGACAGCGCTAGGGGCCCAGCATTTT. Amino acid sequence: CASSRIGTALGAQHF.

CDR3 nucleotides: TGTGCCTGCCGCCCGGGACCATTCTCTGGAAACACCATATATTTT. It translates to CACRPGPFSGNTIYF. The rearrangement links TRBV30 to TRBJ1-3; a possible D gene is TRBD1 (5 bases). CDR1 and CDR2 (germline): GTSNPN, SVGIG (reference sequence). V was shortened by 6 bases and J by 0 bases, with 15 bases between the two germline ends. This CDR3 has 15 amino acids. Full variable domain (remainder filled in from reference TRBV30 and TRBJ1-3): SQTIHQWPATLVQPVGSPLSLECTVEGTSNPNLYWYRQAAGRGLQLLFYSVGIGQISSEVPQNLSASRPQDRQFILSSKKLLLSDSGFYLCACRPGPFSGNTIYFGEGSWLTVV.

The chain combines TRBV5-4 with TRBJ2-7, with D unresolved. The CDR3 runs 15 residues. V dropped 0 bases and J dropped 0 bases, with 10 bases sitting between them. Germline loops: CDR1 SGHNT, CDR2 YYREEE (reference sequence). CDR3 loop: CASSLVSRSSYEQYF. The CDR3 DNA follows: TGTGCCAGCAGCTTGGTATCTCGGAGCTCCTACGAGCAGTACTTC.

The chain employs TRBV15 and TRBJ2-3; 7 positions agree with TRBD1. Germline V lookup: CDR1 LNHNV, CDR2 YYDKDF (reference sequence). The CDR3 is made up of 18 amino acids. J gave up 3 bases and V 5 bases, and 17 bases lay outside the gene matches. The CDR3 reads CATSPRGGGRKITDTQYF. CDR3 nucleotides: TGTGCCACCAGCCCCCGAGGGGGCGGGCGGAAGATAACAGATACGCAGTATTTT.

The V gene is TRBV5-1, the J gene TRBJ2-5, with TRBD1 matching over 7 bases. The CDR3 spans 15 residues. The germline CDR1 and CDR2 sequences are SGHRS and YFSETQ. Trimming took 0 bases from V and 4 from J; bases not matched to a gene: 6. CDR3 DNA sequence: TGCGCCAGCAGCTTGGTTAAGGGGGCGGGAGAGACCCAGTACTTC. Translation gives CASSLVKGAGETQYF.

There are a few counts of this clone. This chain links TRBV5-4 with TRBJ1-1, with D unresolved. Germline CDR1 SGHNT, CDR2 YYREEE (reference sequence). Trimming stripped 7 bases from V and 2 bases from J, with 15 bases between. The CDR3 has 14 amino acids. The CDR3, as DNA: TGTGCCAGCGGTGAAAATAGGGTTAACACTGAAGCTTTCTTT. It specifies CASGENRVNTEAFF.

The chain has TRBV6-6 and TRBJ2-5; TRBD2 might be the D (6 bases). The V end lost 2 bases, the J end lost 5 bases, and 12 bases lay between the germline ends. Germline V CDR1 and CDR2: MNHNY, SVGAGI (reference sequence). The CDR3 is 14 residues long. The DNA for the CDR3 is TGTGCCAGCAGTTACGAGACTAGAGGGGAGACCCAGTACTTC. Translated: CASSYETRGETQYF.

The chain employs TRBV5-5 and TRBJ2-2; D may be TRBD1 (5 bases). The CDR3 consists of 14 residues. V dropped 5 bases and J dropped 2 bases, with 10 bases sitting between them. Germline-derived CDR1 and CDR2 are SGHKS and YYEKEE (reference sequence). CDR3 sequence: CASRNRGNTGELFF. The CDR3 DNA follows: TGTGCCAGCAGGAATAGGGGCAACACCGGGGAGCTGTTTTTT. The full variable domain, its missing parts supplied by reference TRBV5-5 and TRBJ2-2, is DAGVTQSPTHLIKTRGQQVTLRCSPISGHKSVSWYQQVLGQGPQFIFQYYEKEERGRGNFPDRFSARQFPNYSSELNVNALLLGDSALYLCASRNRGNTGELFFGEGSRLTVL.

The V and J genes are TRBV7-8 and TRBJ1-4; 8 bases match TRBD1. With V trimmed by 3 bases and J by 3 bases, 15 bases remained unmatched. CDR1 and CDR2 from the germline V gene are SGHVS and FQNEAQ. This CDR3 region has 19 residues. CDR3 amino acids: CASSFYTRTGRFANEKLFF. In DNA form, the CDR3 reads TGTGCCAGCAGCTTCTACACCCGGACAGGGAGGTTCGCTAATGAAAAACTGTTTTTT. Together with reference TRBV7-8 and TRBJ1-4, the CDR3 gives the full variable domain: GAGVSQSPRYKVAKRGQDVALRCDPISGHVSLFWYQQALGQGPEFLTYFQNEAQLDKSGLPSDRFFAERPEGSVSTLKIQRTQQEDSAVYLCASSFYTRTGRFANEKLFFGSGTQLSVL.

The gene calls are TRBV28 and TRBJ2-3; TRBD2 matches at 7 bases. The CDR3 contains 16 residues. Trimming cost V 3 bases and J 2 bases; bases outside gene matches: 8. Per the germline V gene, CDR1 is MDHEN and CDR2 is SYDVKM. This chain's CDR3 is CASSLVAGVVTDTQYF. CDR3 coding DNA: TGTGCCAGCAGTTTGGTTGCGGGAGTTGTCACAGATACGCAGTATTTT.

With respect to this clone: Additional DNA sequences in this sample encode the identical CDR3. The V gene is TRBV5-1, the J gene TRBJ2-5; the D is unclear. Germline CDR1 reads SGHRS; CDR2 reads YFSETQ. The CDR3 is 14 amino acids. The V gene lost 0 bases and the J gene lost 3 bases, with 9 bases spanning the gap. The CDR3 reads CASSLVGGEETQYF. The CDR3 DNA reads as TGCGCCAGCAGCTTGGTTGGCGGTGAAGAGACCCAGTACTTC.

CDR3 sequence: CASSQVNSGGTDTQYF. CDR3 DNA sequence: TGTGCCAGCAGCCAAGTTAATAGCGGTGGCACAGATACGCAGTATTTT. This sequence joins TRBV4-2 and TRBJ2-3; weak D call: TRBD2 (6 bases). Trimming took off 1 base at V and 1 base at J, with 12 bases between the two ends. The CDR3 is made up of 16 amino acids. CDR1 LGHNA and CDR2 YNFKEQ come from the germline V gene.

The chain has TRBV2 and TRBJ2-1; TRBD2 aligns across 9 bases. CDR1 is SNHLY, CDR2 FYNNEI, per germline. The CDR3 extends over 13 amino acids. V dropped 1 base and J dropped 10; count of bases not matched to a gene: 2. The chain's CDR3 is CASSEVREGEQFF. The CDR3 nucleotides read TGTGCCAGCAGTGAAGTGCGGGAGGGAGAGCAGTTCTTC. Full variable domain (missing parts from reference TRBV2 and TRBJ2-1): EPEVTQTPSHQVTQMGQEVILRCVPISNHLYFYWYRQILGQKVEFLVSFYNNEISEKSEIFDDQFSVERPDGSNFTLKIRSTKLEDSAMYFCASSEVREGEQFFGPGTRLTVL.

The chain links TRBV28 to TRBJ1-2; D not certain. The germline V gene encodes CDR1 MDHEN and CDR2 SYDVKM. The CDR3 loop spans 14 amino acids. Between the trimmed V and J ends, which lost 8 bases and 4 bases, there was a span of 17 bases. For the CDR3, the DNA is TGTGCCAGCCGGACCCCCGTGGGCATCTATGGCTACACCTTC. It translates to CASRTPVGIYGYTF.

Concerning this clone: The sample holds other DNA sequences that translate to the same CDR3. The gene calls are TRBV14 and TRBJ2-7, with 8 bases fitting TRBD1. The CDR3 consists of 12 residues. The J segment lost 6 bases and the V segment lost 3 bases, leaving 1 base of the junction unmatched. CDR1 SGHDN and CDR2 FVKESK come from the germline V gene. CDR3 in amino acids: CASSHTGGEQYF. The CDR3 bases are TGTGCCAGCAGCCACACAGGGGGCGAGCAGTACTTC. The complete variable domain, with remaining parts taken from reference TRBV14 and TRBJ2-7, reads EAGVTQFPSHSVIEKGQTVTLRCDPISGHDNLYWYRRVMGKEIKFLLHFVKESKQDESGMPNNRFLAERTGGTYSTLKVQPAELEDSGVYFCASSHTGGEQYFGPGTRLTVT.

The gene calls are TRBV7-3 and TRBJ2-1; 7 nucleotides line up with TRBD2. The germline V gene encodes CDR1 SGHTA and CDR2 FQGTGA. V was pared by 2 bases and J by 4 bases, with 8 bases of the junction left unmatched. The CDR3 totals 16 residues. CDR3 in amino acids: CASSLLGGSTYNEQFF. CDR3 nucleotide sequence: TGTGCCAGCAGCTTATTAGGCGGGAGCACTTACAATGAGCAGTTCTTC.

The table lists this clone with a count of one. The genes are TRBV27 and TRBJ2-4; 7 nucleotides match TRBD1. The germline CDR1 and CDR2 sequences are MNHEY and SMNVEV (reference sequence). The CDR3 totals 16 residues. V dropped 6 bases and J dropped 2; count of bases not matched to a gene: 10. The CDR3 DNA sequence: TGTGCCAGCAGGCCTATATACAGGGGTACCAAAAACATTCAGTACTTC. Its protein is CASRPIYRGTKNIQYF.

The CDR3 loop is CASSPLLVKRDGNYEQYF. CDR3 DNA: TGTGCCAGCTCACCCCTTTTGGTAAAACGGGACGGAAACTACGAGCAGTACTTC. The chain uses TRBV18 and TRBJ2-7; possibly TRBD1 or TRBD2 for D (5 bases each). Germline CDR1 is KGHSH and CDR2 is LQKENI. Trimming took 3 bases from V and 3 from J, leaving 24 bases between them. CDR3 length equals 18 residues.

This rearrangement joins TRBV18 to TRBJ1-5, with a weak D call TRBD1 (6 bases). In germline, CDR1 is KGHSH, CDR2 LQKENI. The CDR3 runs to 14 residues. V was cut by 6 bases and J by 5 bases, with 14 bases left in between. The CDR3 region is CASSLRAGDQPQHF. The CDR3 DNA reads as TGTGCCAGCTCTCTCAGGGCAGGGGATCAGCCCCAGCATTTT.

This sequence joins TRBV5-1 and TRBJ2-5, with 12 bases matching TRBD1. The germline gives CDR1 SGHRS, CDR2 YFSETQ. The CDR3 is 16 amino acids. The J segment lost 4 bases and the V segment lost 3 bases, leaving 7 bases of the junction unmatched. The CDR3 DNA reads TGCGCCAGCAGCTACAGACCGGGACAGGGGGCAGAGACCCAGTACTTC. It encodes CASSYRPGQGAETQYF. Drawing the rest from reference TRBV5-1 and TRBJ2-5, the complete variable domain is KAGVTQTPRYLIKTRGQQVTLSCSPISGHRSVSWYQQTPGQGLQFLFEYFSETQRNKGNFPGRFSGRQFSNSRSEMNVSTLELGDSALYLCASSYRPGQGAETQYFGPGTRLLVL.

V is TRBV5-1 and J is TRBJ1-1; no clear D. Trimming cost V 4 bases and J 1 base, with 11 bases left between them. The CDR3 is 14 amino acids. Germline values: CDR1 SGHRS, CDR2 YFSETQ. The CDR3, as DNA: TGCGCCAGCAGCCTCACCGCAGCGAACACTGAAGCTTTCTTT. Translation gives CASSLTAANTEAFF.

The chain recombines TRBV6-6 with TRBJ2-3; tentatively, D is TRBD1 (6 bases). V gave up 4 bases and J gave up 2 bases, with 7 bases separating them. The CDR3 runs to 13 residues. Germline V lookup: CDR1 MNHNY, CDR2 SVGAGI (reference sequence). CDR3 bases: TGTGCCAGCAGTTGGACAGACACAGATACGCAGTATTTT. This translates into CASSWTDTDTQYF.

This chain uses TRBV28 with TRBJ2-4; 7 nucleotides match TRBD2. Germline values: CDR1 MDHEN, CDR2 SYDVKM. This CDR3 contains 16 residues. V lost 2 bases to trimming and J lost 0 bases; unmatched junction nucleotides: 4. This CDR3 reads CASSLGLAVAKNIQYF. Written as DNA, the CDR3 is TGTGCCAGCAGTTTAGGCCTAGCGGTAGCCAAAAACATTCAGTACTTC.

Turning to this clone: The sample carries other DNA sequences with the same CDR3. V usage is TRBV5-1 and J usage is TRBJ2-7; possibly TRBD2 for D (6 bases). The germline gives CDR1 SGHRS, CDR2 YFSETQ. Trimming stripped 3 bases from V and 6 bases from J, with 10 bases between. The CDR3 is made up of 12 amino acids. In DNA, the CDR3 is TGCGCCAGCAGCTGGAGGGGCGGCGAGCAGTACTTC. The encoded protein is CASSWRGGEQYF. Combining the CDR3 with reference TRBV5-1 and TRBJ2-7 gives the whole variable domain KAGVTQTPRYLIKTRGQQVTLSCSPISGHRSVSWYQQTPGQGLQFLFEYFSETQRNKGNFPGRFSGRQFSNSRSEMNVSTLELGDSALYLCASSWRGGEQYFGPGTRLTVT.

The chain's CDR3 is CASSSHGGEQYF. Here the CDR3 DNA reads TGTGCCAGCAGTTCGCATGGGGGCGAGCAGTACTTC. The rearrangement uses TRBV11-3 and TRBJ2-7; D assignment may be TRBD1 or TRBD2 (5 bases each). CDR3 length equals 12 residues. V shed 6 bases and J shed 6 bases, with 12 bases lying between them. CDR1 is SGHNT, CDR2 YENEEA, per germline.

The CDR3 loop reads CASSSRQGDNEQFF. The CDR3 region has the DNA TGTGCCAGCAGTTCCAGACAGGGGGACAATGAGCAGTTCTTC. The rearrangement links TRBV27 to TRBJ2-1, with 9 bases lining up with TRBD1. Germline CDR1 is MNHEY and CDR2 is SMNVEV (reference sequence). J was trimmed by 5 bases and V by 4 bases; bases with no gene match: 3. The CDR3 loop spans 14 amino acids.

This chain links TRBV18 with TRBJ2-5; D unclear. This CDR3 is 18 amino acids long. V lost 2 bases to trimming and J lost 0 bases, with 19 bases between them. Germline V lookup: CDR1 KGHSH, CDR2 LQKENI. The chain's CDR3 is CASSPVGLVWADQETQYF. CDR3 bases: TGTGCCAGCTCACCAGTGGGATTAGTTTGGGCTGACCAAGAGACCCAGTACTTC.

CDR3 sequence (DNA): TGCGCCAGCAGCTTGAGTAGCGCCCGAGAGACCCAGTACTTC. This codes for CASSLSSARETQYF. The genes are TRBV5-1 and TRBJ2-5; D is possibly TRBD2 (5 bases). CDR1 and CDR2 (germline): SGHRS, YFSETQ. V lost 1 base, J lost 4 bases, and 11 bases lay in between. This CDR3 is 14 amino acids long. Based on the CDR3 plus reference TRBV5-1 and TRBJ2-5, the full variable domain is KAGVTQTPRYLIKTRGQQVTLSCSPISGHRSVSWYQQTPGQGLQFLFEYFSETQRNKGNFPGRFSGRQFSNSRSEMNVSTLELGDSALYLCASSLSSARETQYFGPGTRLLVL.

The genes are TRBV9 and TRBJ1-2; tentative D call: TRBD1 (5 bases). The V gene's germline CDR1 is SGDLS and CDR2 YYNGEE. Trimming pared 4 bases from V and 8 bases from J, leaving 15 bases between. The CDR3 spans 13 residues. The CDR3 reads CASSPTWGEGYTF. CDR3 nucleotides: TGTGCCAGCAGCCCTACGTGGGGCGAAGGCTACACCTTC. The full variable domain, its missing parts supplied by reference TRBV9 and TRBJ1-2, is DSGVTQTPKHLITATGQRVTLRCSPRSGDLSVYWYQQSLDQGLQFLIQYYNGEERAKGNILERFSAQQFPDLHSELNLSSLELGDSALYFCASSPTWGEGYTFGSGTRLTVV.

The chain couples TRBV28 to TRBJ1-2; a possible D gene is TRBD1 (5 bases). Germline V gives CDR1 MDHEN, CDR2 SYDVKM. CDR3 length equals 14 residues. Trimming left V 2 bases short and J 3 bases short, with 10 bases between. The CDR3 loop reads CASSLVGAHYGYTF. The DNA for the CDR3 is TGTGCCAGCAGTTTAGTCGGGGCGCACTATGGCTACACCTTC.